This record covers a single T cell receptor (beta chain). The target antigen is unknown. The data derive from a study of CD8+ T cells in alopecia areata. Study outcomes and limitations: Many expanded lesional clones remained in scalp and blood on tofacitinib. Tofacitinib significantly decreased scalp clonality and expanded CD8+ clones among top 100. Sequencing of scalp samples also captures resident alphabeta T cells of normal skin.

RNA extraction and reverse transcription yielded cDNA as sequencing template. Here immunoSEQ multiplex PCR was the method, and the copy in TCRdb shows in-frame clones only, minus some. Of fewer than 250,000 clones in the sample, roughly 60% were seen once. Treatment reported: oral pan-JAK inhibitor, 5-10 mg twice daily. The germline CDR1 and CDR2 sequences are LNHNV and YYDKDF (reference sequence). Trimming stripped 0 bases from V and 1 base from J, with 11 bases between. CDR3 size: 16 residues. The source material was CD4+ T cells sorted from blood, sampled around week 50, from a patient treated with tofacitinib. The TCR originated in a human donor with alopecia areata. This chain uses TRBV15 with TRBJ2-3; possibly TRBD1 for D (6 bases). The CDR3 DNA sequence: TGTGCCACCAGCAGAGATGGGGGCCCCCGCACAGATACGCAGTATTTT. Its translation is CATSRDGGPRTDTQYF.